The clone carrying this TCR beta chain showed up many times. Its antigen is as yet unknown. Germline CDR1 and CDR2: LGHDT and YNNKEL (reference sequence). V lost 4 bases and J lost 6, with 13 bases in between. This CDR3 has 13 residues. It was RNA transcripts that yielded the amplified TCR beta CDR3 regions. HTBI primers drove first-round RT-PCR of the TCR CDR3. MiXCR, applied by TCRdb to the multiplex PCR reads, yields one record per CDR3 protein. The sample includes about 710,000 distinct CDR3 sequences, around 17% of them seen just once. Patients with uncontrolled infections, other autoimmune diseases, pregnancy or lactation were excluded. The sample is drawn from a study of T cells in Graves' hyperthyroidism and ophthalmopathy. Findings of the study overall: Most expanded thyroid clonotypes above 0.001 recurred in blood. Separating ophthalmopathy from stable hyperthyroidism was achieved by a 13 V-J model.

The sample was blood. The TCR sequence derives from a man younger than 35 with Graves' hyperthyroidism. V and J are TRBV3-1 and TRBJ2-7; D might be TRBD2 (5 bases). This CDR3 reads CASSPSGIPEQYF. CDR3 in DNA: TGTGCCAGCAGCCCATCCGGGATCCCCGAGCAGTACTTC.